These T cell receptor beta chains were read from a single sample in a study of blood T cell repertoires in COVID-19. The table came from immunoSEQ multiplex PCR; TCRdb's copy has only in-frame clones and leaves some out. The repertoire holds tens of thousands of clones, roughly 90% seen once, with over 3% in the top ten. The source material was peripheral blood. These receptors all come from a human donor in a cohort sampled during active COVID-19. CDR3s include the opening cysteine and the closing phenylalanine or tryptophan. Fields, in order: D gene, clone size, CDR3 length, J gene, V gene, CDR3 DNA, CDR3 protein. A D gene is named only where the DNA matches it firmly. Clone size is shown for a subset of rows, as once, few, many or a class of expanded clone.

>NA|NA|16|TRBJ2-2|TRBV11-2
TGTGCCAGCAGCTTAGGTGCGGCGGGGAACACCGGGGAGCTGTTTTTT
CASSLGAAGNTGELFF
>NA|NA|10|TRBJ1-2|TRBV7-9
TGTGCCAGCAGCTTAGGAGTTGGCACCTTC
CASSLGVGTF
>NA|NA|14|TRBJ2-1|TRBV5-1
TGCGCCAGCAGCTTGCCTACAGGGTACAGTGAGCAGTTCTTC
CASSLPTGYSEQFF
>NA|NA|14|TRBJ1-1|TRBV7-2
TGTGCCAGCAGCATCAACAGGGACGGGACTGAAGCTTTCTTT
CASSINRDGTEAFF
>NA|NA|16|TRBJ1-1|TRBV2
TGTGCCAGCAGTGAAGAAAGGGGAAAGGGATCCTCTGAAGCTTTCTTT
CASSEERGKGSSEAFF
>NA|few|13|TRBJ1-5|TRBV12-3/TRBV12-4
TGTGCCAGCAGTACTCGGGGGAATCAGCCCCAGCATTTT
CASSTRGNQPQHF
>TRBD1|once|16|TRBJ2-3|TRBV14
TGTGCCAGCAGCCAATCTTGGGGACAGGGTACAGATACGCAGTATTTT
CASSQSWGQGTDTQYF
>TRBD1|few|16|TRBJ2-1|TRBV27
TGTGCCAGCAGTTCCTACCCGGGACAGGGGAGCAATGAGCAGTTCTTC
CASSSYPGQGSNEQFF
>TRBD2|NA|17|TRBJ2-2|TRBV11-2
TGTGCCAGCAGCCCCCGTCCCGGGGGGGAGAACACCGGGGAGCTGTTTTTT
CASSPRPGGENTGELFF
>TRBD1|NA|15|TRBJ2-1|TRBV5-1
TGCGCCAGCAGCTTCTTACAGGGGTCCTACAATGAGCAGTTCTTC
CASSFLQGSYNEQFF
>NA|NA|13|TRBJ2-5|TRBV12-3/TRBV12-4
TGTGCCAGCAGTTTCCCAGGGCGGGAGACCCAGTACTTC
CASSFPGRETQYF
>TRBD1|NA|11|TRBJ2-5|TRBV27
TGTGCCAGCAGTTCAGGGGGACGCCAGTACTTC
CASSSGGRQYF
>TRBD1|NA|16|TRBJ2-1|TRBV28
TGTGCCAGCAGTTCCCCCCCGGGACAGGGGGTCGATGAGCAGTTCTTC
CASSSPPGQGVDEQFF
>NA|NA|15|TRBJ2-2|TRBV11-3
TGTGCCAGCAGCCCGCGGGACTCGGTCACCGGGGAGCTGTTTTTT
CASSPRDSVTGELFF
>NA|NA|15|TRBJ2-5|TRBV18
TGTGCCAGCTCACCACCAAACAGGGAGTCGGAGACCCAGTACTTC
CASSPPNRESETQYF
>NA|NA|16|TRBJ2-1|TRBV4-3
TGCGCCAGCAGCCAAGACGGTGCCGAAAGAACCGATGAGCAGTTCTTC
CASSQDGAERTDEQFF
>NA|NA|14|TRBJ1-2|TRBV5-1
TGCGCCAGCAGCTTAGACAGGTCTTTCTATGGCTACACCTTC
CASSLDRSFYGYTF
>NA|NA|14|TRBJ2-1|TRBV28
TGTGCCAGCAGTCTCCCTGGCCCCCTAGGTGAGCAGTTCTTC
CASSLPGPLGEQFF
>NA|NA|16|TRBJ2-1|TRBV5-4
TGTGCCAGCAGCTACTATGACTTCCGATCCTACAATGAGCAGTTCTTC
CASSYYDFRSYNEQFF
>NA|few|12|TRBJ1-1|TRBV6-6
TGTGCCAGCAGGCCAAGGGGCACTGAAGCTTTCTTT
CASRPRGTEAFF
>TRBD2|once|16|TRBJ2-5|TRBV7-6
TGTGCCAGCAGCCCCGCCGGGACTAGCGCCCCAGAGACCCAGTACTTC
CASSPAGTSAPETQYF
>NA|NA|13|TRBJ1-5|TRBV6-5
TGTGCCAGCAAATTCAGGGCATCCCAGCCCCAGCATTTT
CASKFRASQPQHF
>TRBD1|NA|13|TRBJ1-2|TRBV6-5
TGTGCCAGCAGTTATTCGGGACAGTATGGCTACACCTTC
CASSYSGQYGYTF
>NA|NA|14|TRBJ2-5|TRBV2
TGTGCCAGCAGTTTGGGACAAGACCAAGAGACCCAGTACTTC
CASSLGQDQETQYF
>TRBD2|NA|15|TRBJ2-7|TRBV5-1
TGCGCCAGCAGCTATTCAGCGGGAGGTCTCGGCGAGCAGTACTTC
CASSYSAGGLGEQYF
>TRBD1|once|14|TRBJ1-6|TRBV15
TGTGCCACCAGCAGATCCGTCGGGACAGCAGCCCTCCACTTT
CATSRSVGTAALHF